A single sample is the source of the 6 T cell receptor beta chains below, sequenced in a study of identical twins (dated by TCRdb to 2016 to 2018). Library preparation employed 5' RACE. Reads for this sample came from an Illumina HiSeq 2000. TCRdb applied fastp at Q25 and MiXCR to the public reads, then kept only in-frame beta chains. For every CDR3 protein sequence, its rows merge into one entry that carries the most common genes and DNA. In all, the sample holds roughly 1,500,000 distinct CDR3 sequences, and under 35% of those were seen once. The ten largest account for about 0.3% of the sample. The sample taken for sequencing was cord blood. These TCRs come from a newborn girl in good health.

This clonotype appeared a single time. The chain combines TRBV12-3 or TRBV12-4 with TRBJ2-5; D is perhaps TRBD2 (6 bases). V shed 10 bases and J shed 11 bases, with 20 bases lying between them. This CDR3 has 12 residues. The CDR3 spells CANRPRGGEQYF. The CDR3 DNA follows: TGTGCCAACAGACCCCGGGGAGGTGAGCAGTACTTC.

This clonotype came up many times. This chain joins TRBV12-3 or TRBV12-4 and TRBJ2-1; D is perhaps TRBD2 (6 bases). The CDR3 contains 15 residues. V lost 5 bases to trimming and J lost 7 bases, with 18 bases between them. CDR3 residues: CASSVSGAGRNEQFF. The CDR3 DNA sequence: TGTGCCAGCAGTGTTTCAGGAGCGGGTCGGAATGAGCAGTTCTTC.

The chain links TRBV29-1 to TRBJ2-7; D is possibly TRBD2 (6 bases). From germline, CDR1 is SQVTM and CDR2 ANQGSEA. The ends were cut back, 1 base at V and 2 bases at J, with 15 bases in the middle. This CDR3 contains 15 residues. CDR3 nucleotide sequence: TGCAGCGTTGAAGCAAAAACGGGGGTAACCTACGAGCAGTACTTC. Its protein product is CSVEAKTGVTYEQYF.

The chain combines TRBV30 with TRBJ2-5, with 8 nucleotides matching TRBD2. Germline loops: CDR1 GTSNPN, CDR2 SVGIG (reference sequence). This CDR3 has 13 residues. J gave up 11 bases and V 8 bases, and 16 bases lay outside the gene matches. Written as DNA, the CDR3 is TGTGCCCCAGAGCGGGGGCTATACAATGAGCAGTACTTC. Its translation: CAPERGLYNEQYF. The entire variable domain, with the rest obtained from reference TRBV30 and TRBJ2-5, is as follows: SQTIHQWPATLVQPVGSPLSLECTVEGTSNPNLYWYRQAAGRGLQLLFYSVGIGQISSEVPQNLSASRPQDRQFILSSKKLLLSDSGFYLCAPERGLYNEQYFGPGTRLLVL.

This clonotype was recorded many times. The rearrangement links TRBV5-1 to TRBJ2-1; D possibly matches TRBD1 or TRBD2 (5 bases each). This CDR3 comprises 11 residues. Trimming took 5 bases from V and 9 from J, leaving 9 bases between them. Germline CDR1 and CDR2: SGHRS and YFSETQ. In DNA, the CDR3 is TGCGCCAGCAGACGTGGGGGTGAGCAGTTCTTC. This encodes CASRRGGEQFF.

The chain joins TRBV24-1 to TRBJ1-2; D call uncertain. This CDR3 comprises 13 residues. With 1 base removed from V and 6 bases from J, the gap between germline ends came to 8 bases. Looked up from germline, CDR1 is KGHDR and CDR2 is SFDVKD. The CDR3: CATSDFSGHGYTF. CDR3 DNA sequence: TGTGCCACCAGTGATTTTTCGGGTCATGGCTACACCTTC.